This T cell receptor beta chain derives from a study of T-cell reconstitution after alpha-beta-depleted transplantation in children. The CDR3 sequence is 16 residues long. The V segment lost 6 bases and the J segment 5 bases; nucleotides outside the gene matches: 10. This clonotype was picked up a small number of times. Construction of the TCRbeta library involved unique molecular identifiers. TCRdb reprocessed the PCR reads with MiXCR, giving one entry per CDR3 protein. The sample has hundreds of thousands of distinct CDR3 sequences, approximately 9.6% seen once. The chain recombines TRBV12-3 or TRBV12-4 with TRBJ2-3, with TRBD2 identical over 11 bases. This TCR was recovered from a human donor who donated a stem cell graft to a child with SCID. Sequenced material: PBMCs from the stem cell graft donor, taken from the stem cell graft. This chain's CDR3 is CASSTVAGGHLDTQYF. The CDR3 DNA reads as TGTGCCAGCAGCACGGTAGCGGGGGGGCATCTAGATACGCAGTATTTT.